This is a list of T cell receptor beta chains from one sample in a study of T cell changes during pregnancy in multiple sclerosis. Here immunoSEQ multiplex PCR was the method, and the copy in TCRdb shows in-frame clones only, minus some. Of tens of thousands of clones in the sample, over 90% were seen once. Sample: CD8+ T cells from peripheral blood mononuclear cells, taken in the third trimester of pregnancy. All receptors come from a female donor with multiple sclerosis, enrolled in a pregnancy study. CDR3s include the opening cysteine and the closing phenylalanine or tryptophan. A D gene is named only where the DNA matches it firmly. Not all rows give a size; the values are once, few, many and, for expanded clones, a class.

J	V	D	size	CDR3	DNA
TRBJ1-2	TRBV27	-	once	CASSLTRDRGYTF	TGTGCCAGCAGTTTAACACGGGATCGCGGCTACACCTTC
TRBJ2-7	TRBV7-2	-	-	CASSLGSGFYEQYF	TGTGCCAGCAGCTTAGGTAGCGGTTTCTACGAGCAGTACTTC
TRBJ1-2	TRBV27	-	-	CASSLAGRGYTF	TGTGCCAGCAGTTTGGCAGGGCGCGGCTACACCTTC
TRBJ2-1	TRBV5-1	TRBD2	-	CASSVASGRANEQFF	TGCGCCAGCAGCGTCGCTAGCGGGAGAGCGAATGAGCAGTTCTTC
TRBJ2-1	TRBV27	-	-	CASSTYPGAPYNEQFF	TGTGCCAGCTCTACTTATCCAGGGGCACCTTACAATGAGCAGTTCTTC
TRBJ2-1	TRBV27	TRBD2	-	CASTDLAGHYNEQFF	TGTGCCAGCACAGACCTAGCGGGACACTACAATGAGCAGTTCTTC
TRBJ2-5	TRBV7-9	-	-	CASTLNGGLKYF	TGTGCCAGCACCCTCAACGGAGGTCTTAAGTACTTC
TRBJ2-7	TRBV4-1	TRBD1	-	CASSKGQGTDEQYF	TGCGCCAGCAGCAAAGGACAGGGGACGGACGAGCAGTACTTC
TRBJ2-1	TRBV4-1	TRBD2	-	CASSQDTASGRNEQFF	TGCGCCAGCAGCCAAGATACCGCTAGCGGGAGGAATGAGCAGTTCTTC
TRBJ2-1	TRBV18	-	-	CASSSGGYYNEQFF	TGTGCCAGCTCTTCCGGGGGTTACTACAATGAGCAGTTCTTC
TRBJ2-7	TRBV6-1	TRBD1	-	CAAWDRISYEQYF	TGTGCCGCTTGGGACAGGATCTCCTACGAGCAGTACTTC
TRBJ2-7	TRBV27	-	-	CASSLRDRGWYYEQYF	TGTGCCAGCAGTTTAAGAGACCGGGGGTGGTATTACGAGCAGTACTTC
TRBJ2-7	TRBV4-3	TRBD2	-	CASSQETSGKSYEQYF	TGCGCCAGCAGCCAAGAGACTAGCGGGAAGAGCTACGAGCAGTACTTC
TRBJ2-2	TRBV9	TRBD1	-	CASSSQIGGEVTGELFF	TGTGCCAGCAGCTCCCAGATAGGGGGCGAGGTCACCGGGGAGCTGTTTTTT
TRBJ2-1	TRBV4-3	-	-	CASSQEVGGSYNEQFF	TGCGCCAGCAGCCAAGAAGTCGGGGGCTCCTACAATGAGCAGTTCTTC
TRBJ2-1	TRBV7-8	TRBD2	-	CASSLGGGREQFF	TGTGCCAGCAGCTTAGGGGGAGGGAGGGAGCAGTTCTTC
TRBJ2-1	TRBV5-1	TRBD2	-	CASSWGLAASYNEQFF	TGCGCCAGCAGCTGGGGACTAGCCGCGTCCTACAATGAGCAGTTCTTC
TRBJ1-2	TRBV27	TRBD1	-	CASSLVVTTKGQAKYGYTF	TGTGCCAGCAGTTTGGTCGTAACGACTAAAGGACAGGCAAAGTATGGCTACACCTTC